A selection of T cell receptor beta chains follows, all from one sample in a study of cytomegalovirus exposure and HLA in healthy donors. The assay was immunoSEQ multiplex PCR, and TCRdb's table has in-frame clones only and misses some. The sample consists of about 120,000 clones, 65% to 80% of them appearing once. Material for sequencing was PBMCs. The receptor source for this set is a woman between 40 and 55 years old in good health and CMV-seropositive. The CDR3 runs from the conserved cysteine through the conserved F or W. The order of the fields is V gene, CDR3 length, J gene, clone size, D gene, CDR3 DNA, CDR3 protein. D genes are given only for firm matches. Rows may omit the clone size; those that give it use once, few, many or a size class.

V gene: TRBV9
CDR3 length: 15
J gene: TRBJ1-4
clone size: -
D gene: -
CDR3 DNA: TGTGCCAGCAGCTTTTCTACCGGGACAACTGAAAAACTGTTTTTT
CDR3 protein: CASSFSTGTTEKLFF

V gene: TRBV2
CDR3 length: 13
J gene: TRBJ2-1
clone size: -
D gene: -
CDR3 DNA: TGTGCCGGGGAATTGGGGCCCTACAATGAGCAGTTCTTC
CDR3 protein: CAGELGPYNEQFF

V gene: TRBV5-4
CDR3 length: 13
J gene: TRBJ2-7
clone size: -
D gene: -
CDR3 DNA: TGTGCCAGCAGCTTCGACAGCTCCTACGAGCAGTACTTC
CDR3 protein: CASSFDSSYEQYF

V gene: TRBV5-1
CDR3 length: 14
J gene: TRBJ2-7
clone size: -
D gene: TRBD2
CDR3 DNA: TGCGCCAGCAGCCGGGGGGGACCCCCCTACGAGCAGTACTTC
CDR3 protein: CASSRGGPPYEQYF

V gene: TRBV19
CDR3 length: 13
J gene: TRBJ1-1
clone size: once
D gene: -
CDR3 DNA: TGTGCCAGTAACGAGGGTTTGTACACTGAAGCTTTCTTT
CDR3 protein: CASNEGLYTEAFF

V gene: TRBV5-4
CDR3 length: 13
J gene: TRBJ2-5
clone size: -
D gene: TRBD1
CDR3 DNA: TGTGCCAGCAGGTTTCGGGACAGCGAGACCCAGTACTTC
CDR3 protein: CASRFRDSETQYF

V gene: TRBV5-1
CDR3 length: 17
J gene: TRBJ2-1
clone size: -
D gene: -
CDR3 DNA: TGCGCCAGCAGCTTGGCGGGGGGGGGACAGGGAGACAATGAGCAGTTCTTC
CDR3 protein: CASSLAGGGQGDNEQFF

V gene: TRBV4-3
CDR3 length: 17
J gene: TRBJ2-6
clone size: -
D gene: TRBD1
CDR3 DNA: TGCGCCAGCAGCAGCGGACAGGCCACCTCTGGGGCCAACGTCCTGACCTTC
CDR3 protein: CASSSGQATSGANVLTF

V gene: TRBV19
CDR3 length: 16
J gene: TRBJ2-5
clone size: -
D gene: TRBD2
CDR3 DNA: TGTGCCAGTAGTATAGAGCTAGCGGGGGGACGTGAGACCCAGTACTTC
CDR3 protein: CASSIELAGGRETQYF

V gene: TRBV2
CDR3 length: 12
J gene: TRBJ2-1
clone size: -
D gene: TRBD1
CDR3 DNA: TGTGCCAGCACCTCGGGACAGGGAGGGTTTTTCTTC
CDR3 protein: CASTSGQGGFFF

V gene: TRBV5-5
CDR3 length: 14
J gene: TRBJ1-1
clone size: few
D gene: -
CDR3 DNA: TGTGCCAGCAGCGTAGGACAGATGAACACTGAAGCTTTCTTT
CDR3 protein: CASSVGQMNTEAFF

V gene: TRBV27
CDR3 length: 17
J gene: TRBJ2-1
clone size: -
D gene: -
CDR3 DNA: TGTGCCAGCAGTTCCCTCCGGACCGGCAGGGGAAGCGGCGAGCAGTTCTTC
CDR3 protein: CASSSLRTGRGSGEQFF

V gene: TRBV4-2
CDR3 length: 20
J gene: TRBJ2-4
clone size: -
D gene: TRBD2
CDR3 DNA: TGTGCCAGCAGCCAAGATAAGGGTAGCGGGGGGGCCCTAGCCAAAAACATTCAGTACTTC
CDR3 protein: CASSQDKGSGGALAKNIQYF

V gene: TRBV27
CDR3 length: 15
J gene: TRBJ1-1
clone size: -
D gene: TRBD1
CDR3 DNA: TGTGCCAGCAGCAACCGGGGACAGACCAACACTGAAGCTTTCTTT
CDR3 protein: CASSNRGQTNTEAFF

V gene: TRBV5-1
CDR3 length: 12
J gene: TRBJ2-5
clone size: -
D gene: -
CDR3 DNA: TGCGCCAGCACTATCGTGCCGGAGACCCAGTACTTC
CDR3 protein: CASTIVPETQYF

V gene: TRBV6-6
CDR3 length: 14
J gene: TRBJ1-6
clone size: -
D gene: -
CDR3 DNA: TGTGCCAGCAGTTCCAGGGAGGGGGGTTCACCCCTCCACTTT
CDR3 protein: CASSSREGGSPLHF

V gene: TRBV9
CDR3 length: 14
J gene: TRBJ1-6
clone size: -
D gene: -
CDR3 DNA: TGTGCCAGCAGCGCCCAGACAGCAAATTCACCCCTCCACTTT
CDR3 protein: CASSAQTANSPLHF

V gene: TRBV5-1
CDR3 length: 15
J gene: TRBJ1-2
clone size: -
D gene: TRBD1
CDR3 DNA: TGCGCCAGCAGCTTGGCCGGGCAGGGGGCCTATGGCTACACCTTC
CDR3 protein: CASSLAGQGAYGYTF

V gene: TRBV18
CDR3 length: 18
J gene: TRBJ1-4
clone size: once
D gene: -
CDR3 DNA: TGTGCCAGCTCACTTACCTTCTCCGGACAGACCACTAATGAAAAACTGTTTTTT
CDR3 protein: CASSLTFSGQTTNEKLFF

V gene: TRBV14
CDR3 length: 13
J gene: TRBJ1-4
clone size: -
D gene: TRBD1
CDR3 DNA: TGTGCCAGCCCTGATGACAGGGCTGAAAAACTGTTTTTT
CDR3 protein: CASPDDRAEKLFF

V gene: TRBV7-2
CDR3 length: 14
J gene: TRBJ1-1
clone size: -
D gene: -
CDR3 DNA: TGTGCCAGCAGACCGCGACAGGTGAACACTGAAGCTTTCTTT
CDR3 protein: CASRPRQVNTEAFF

V gene: TRBV5-1
CDR3 length: 14
J gene: TRBJ2-5
clone size: -
D gene: TRBD1
CDR3 DNA: TGCGCCAGCAGCTACGGACAGGGCGAGGGGACCCAGTACTTC
CDR3 protein: CASSYGQGEGTQYF

V gene: TRBV27
CDR3 length: 15
J gene: TRBJ2-5
clone size: -
D gene: TRBD2
CDR3 DNA: TGTGCCAGCATGAGGCTACGGGGGGTTCGAGAGACCCAGTACTTC
CDR3 protein: CASMRLRGVRETQYF

V gene: TRBV6-5
CDR3 length: 15
J gene: TRBJ1-5
clone size: -
D gene: -
CDR3 DNA: TGTGCCAGCAGTTACTCGGGGGGGTCGGGTCAGCCCCAGCATTTT
CDR3 protein: CASSYSGGSGQPQHF

V gene: TRBV6-1
CDR3 length: 16
J gene: TRBJ1-3
clone size: -
D gene: -
CDR3 DNA: TGTGCCAGCAGTGAAAACTACCTCCTATCTGGAAACACCATATATTTT
CDR3 protein: CASSENYLLSGNTIYF

V gene: TRBV16
CDR3 length: 14
J gene: TRBJ2-7
clone size: -
D gene: -
CDR3 DNA: TGTGCCAGCAGCCAGGGGACATACTCCTACGAGCAGTACTTC
CDR3 protein: CASSQGTYSYEQYF

V gene: TRBV5-4
CDR3 length: 17
J gene: TRBJ2-3
clone size: -
D gene: TRBD2
CDR3 DNA: TGTGCCAGCAGCCCAGGGGCTAGCGGGAGGCCCCCAGATACGCAGTATTTT
CDR3 protein: CASSPGASGRPPDTQYF

V gene: TRBV29-1
CDR3 length: 14
J gene: TRBJ2-7
clone size: -
D gene: -
CDR3 DNA: TGCAGCGTTGTCTATCTAGGGGTAGCCTACGAGCAGTACTTC
CDR3 protein: CSVVYLGVAYEQYF

V gene: TRBV19
CDR3 length: 18
J gene: TRBJ2-1
clone size: -
D gene: TRBD2
CDR3 DNA: TGTGCCAGTAGTCCCGGAGGTAGGGGAGGGAGGGCCCTCAATGAGCAGTTCTTC
CDR3 protein: CASSPGGRGGRALNEQFF

V gene: TRBV25-1
CDR3 length: 16
J gene: TRBJ2-1
clone size: -
D gene: TRBD1
CDR3 DNA: TGTGCCAGCAGTGGCTACGGGACAGGGGGCTACAATGAGCAGTTCTTC
CDR3 protein: CASSGYGTGGYNEQFF

V gene: TRBV5-1
CDR3 length: 14
J gene: TRBJ1-2
clone size: -
D gene: -
CDR3 DNA: TGCGCCAGCAGCTTGGGGGCAGGGGAACACGGCTACACCTTC
CDR3 protein: CASSLGAGEHGYTF

V gene: TRBV6-1
CDR3 length: 16
J gene: TRBJ2-3
clone size: few
D gene: TRBD2
CDR3 DNA: TGTGCCAGCAGTGAAATAGCGGGGGGGCCTATGGATACGCAGTATTTT
CDR3 protein: CASSEIAGGPMDTQYF

V gene: TRBV6-1
CDR3 length: 16
J gene: TRBJ2-5
clone size: few
D gene: TRBD2
CDR3 DNA: TGTGCCAGCAGTGAAGACCCCCTAGCGGGGTGGGTGACCCAGTACTTC
CDR3 protein: CASSEDPLAGWVTQYF

V gene: TRBV5-1
CDR3 length: 14
J gene: TRBJ1-2
clone size: few
D gene: -
CDR3 DNA: TGCGCCAGCAGCTTGATGGACACCAACTATGGCTACACCTTC
CDR3 protein: CASSLMDTNYGYTF

V gene: TRBV9
CDR3 length: 14
J gene: TRBJ1-2
clone size: -
D gene: TRBD1
CDR3 DNA: TGTGCCAGCAGCAAACGGGAGGGGGCGGTTGGCTACACCTTC
CDR3 protein: CASSKREGAVGYTF

V gene: TRBV5-1
CDR3 length: 14
J gene: TRBJ1-1
clone size: -
D gene: -
CDR3 DNA: TGCGCCAGCAGCTTACAGACAGGAAACACTGAAGCTTTCTTT
CDR3 protein: CASSLQTGNTEAFF

V gene: TRBV5-1
CDR3 length: 15
J gene: TRBJ1-2
clone size: -
D gene: -
CDR3 DNA: TGCGCCAGCAGCTGGAGCCAAGGGGGTAACTATGGCTACACCTTC
CDR3 protein: CASSWSQGGNYGYTF

V gene: TRBV6-5
CDR3 length: 14
J gene: TRBJ2-2
clone size: -
D gene: -
CDR3 DNA: TGTGCCAGCAGTTACTCCTCCGGGATCGGGGAGCTGTTTTTT
CDR3 protein: CASSYSSGIGELFF

V gene: TRBV2
CDR3 length: 13
J gene: TRBJ1-2
clone size: -
D gene: -
CDR3 DNA: TGTGCCAGCAGTGAAGTTTCTATCTATGGCTACACCTTC
CDR3 protein: CASSEVSIYGYTF

V gene: TRBV7-7
CDR3 length: 15
J gene: TRBJ2-2
clone size: -
D gene: TRBD2
CDR3 DNA: TGTGCTAGCAGCAGTAGCGGGAGGGACACCGGGGAGCTGTTTTTT
CDR3 protein: CASSSSGRDTGELFF

V gene: TRBV30
CDR3 length: 13
J gene: TRBJ1-2
clone size: -
D gene: TRBD1
CDR3 DNA: TGTGCCTGGAACCCACAGGGGCCGGTGGGCTACACCTTC
CDR3 protein: CAWNPQGPVGYTF

V gene: TRBV14
CDR3 length: 12
J gene: TRBJ2-7
clone size: -
D gene: TRBD1
CDR3 DNA: TGTGCCAGCAGTCTGGGACAGCTCGAGCAGTACTTC
CDR3 protein: CASSLGQLEQYF

V gene: TRBV7-3
CDR3 length: 13
J gene: TRBJ1-1
clone size: once
D gene: TRBD1
CDR3 DNA: TGTGCCAGCAGTTGGGACAGGGAGGCTGAAGCTTTCTTT
CDR3 protein: CASSWDREAEAFF

V gene: TRBV6-4
CDR3 length: 12
J gene: TRBJ2-2
clone size: -
D gene: -
CDR3 DNA: TGTGCCAGCAGTGACCTCACCGGGGAGCTGTTTTTT
CDR3 protein: CASSDLTGELFF

V gene: TRBV4-2
CDR3 length: 14
J gene: TRBJ2-3
clone size: -
D gene: TRBD2
CDR3 DNA: TGTGCCAGCAGCCAAGCGGGGGGGGTAGATACGCAGTATTTT
CDR3 protein: CASSQAGGVDTQYF

V gene: TRBV23-1
CDR3 length: 19
J gene: TRBJ2-7
clone size: -
D gene: TRBD1
CDR3 DNA: TGCGCCAGCAGTCAATCGGGACAGGGGGCTTCCTCAGTCTCCTACGAGCAGTACTTC
CDR3 protein: CASSQSGQGASSVSYEQYF

V gene: TRBV7-3
CDR3 length: 16
J gene: TRBJ2-2
clone size: -
D gene: TRBD2
CDR3 DNA: TGTGCCAGCAGCTTAAGGTCCAGCGGGAGGGTCGGGGAGCTGTTTTTT
CDR3 protein: CASSLRSSGRVGELFF

V gene: TRBV6-5
CDR3 length: 15
J gene: TRBJ2-1
clone size: -
D gene: -
CDR3 DNA: TGTGCCAGCAGTTACTCCTTGGGACTCCACAATGAGCAGTTCTTC
CDR3 protein: CASSYSLGLHNEQFF

V gene: TRBV18
CDR3 length: 15
J gene: TRBJ1-1
clone size: -
D gene: -
CDR3 DNA: TGTGCCAGCTCACCTAATCAGGTATCGAACACTGAAGCTTTCTTT
CDR3 protein: CASSPNQVSNTEAFF

V gene: TRBV5-1
CDR3 length: 13
J gene: TRBJ2-7
clone size: -
D gene: -
CDR3 DNA: TGCGCCAGCAGCTTGGCCCGAGGGTACGAGCAGTACTTC
CDR3 protein: CASSLARGYEQYF

V gene: TRBV9
CDR3 length: 14
J gene: TRBJ2-3
clone size: few
D gene: -
CDR3 DNA: TGTGCCAGCAGCGTAGTTGTGGGAGTAGATACGCAGTATTTT
CDR3 protein: CASSVVVGVDTQYF

V gene: TRBV5-1
CDR3 length: 14
J gene: TRBJ1-1
clone size: -
D gene: TRBD1
CDR3 DNA: TGCGCCAGCAGCTTAGACAGGGTGGCCACTGAAGCTTTCTTT
CDR3 protein: CASSLDRVATEAFF

V gene: TRBV5-4
CDR3 length: 15
J gene: TRBJ2-5
clone size: -
D gene: -
CDR3 DNA: TGTGCCAGCAGCTTGGACGCACAGGGAGGGGAGACCCAGTACTTC
CDR3 protein: CASSLDAQGGETQYF

V gene: TRBV13
CDR3 length: 13
J gene: TRBJ2-2
clone size: -
D gene: -
CDR3 DNA: TGTGCCAGCAGCTCGACTAGACCCGGGGAGCTGTTTTTT
CDR3 protein: CASSSTRPGELFF